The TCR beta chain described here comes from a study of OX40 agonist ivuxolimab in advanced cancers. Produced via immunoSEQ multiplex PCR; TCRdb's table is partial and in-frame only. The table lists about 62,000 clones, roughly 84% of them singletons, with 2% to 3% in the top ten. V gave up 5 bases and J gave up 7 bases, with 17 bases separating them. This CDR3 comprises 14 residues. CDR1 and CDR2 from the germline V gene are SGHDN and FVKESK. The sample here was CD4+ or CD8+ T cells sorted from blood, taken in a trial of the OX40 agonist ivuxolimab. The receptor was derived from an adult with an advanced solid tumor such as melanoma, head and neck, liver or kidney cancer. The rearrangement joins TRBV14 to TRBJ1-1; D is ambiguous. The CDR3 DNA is TGTGCCAGCAGCAACCTTCACCGACTGGGTGAAGCTTTCTTT. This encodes CASSNLHRLGEAFF.